One sample yielded the 5 T cell receptor beta chains listed below, sequenced in a study of read filtering for tumor transcriptome and immune sequencing. Molecular barcoded adaptors covering alpha/delta and beta/gamma chains were used on approximately 400 ng RNA. TCRdb itself ran the reads through MiXCR, one entry per CDR3 protein. The sample shows approximately 45,000 distinct CDR3 sequences, approximately 19% of them seen only once. The sequenced sample consisted of a population of CD138-negative cells sorted from bone marrow. All receptors derive from a donor aged 40 or older with multiple myeloma.

This clonotype was seen ten or more times. This rearrangement joins TRBV9 to TRBJ2-2; D unclear. Germline loops: CDR1 SGDLS, CDR2 YYNGEE. Deletions cut 0 bases from V and 7 bases from J, with 19 bases between. This CDR3 contains 17 residues. The CDR3: CASSVAETVFPHGELFF. In nucleotides, the CDR3 is TGTGCCAGCAGCGTAGCTGAGACGGTTTTTCCCCACGGGGAGCTGTTTTTT.

This clonotype showed up many times. The chain has TRBV5-1 and TRBJ2-1; D assignment may be TRBD1 or TRBD2 (5 bases each). Germline CDR1 is SGHRS and CDR2 is YFSETQ. V lost 4 bases, J lost 4 bases, and 15 bases lay in between. This CDR3 region has 15 residues. The CDR3 loop reads CASSPDLGPYNEQFF. DNA for the CDR3: TGCGCCAGCAGCCCGGACTTGGGGCCATACAATGAGCAGTTCTTC.

Regarding this clonotype: A far more abundant clone sits one base away, making this likely a read error. The chain links TRBV6-1 to TRBJ1-1; D possibly corresponds to TRBD1 (6 bases). The germline gives CDR1 MNHNS, CDR2 SASEGT. Trimming removed 5 bases from V and 4 bases from J, with 26 bases in between. This CDR3 has 18 amino acids. In DNA form, the CDR3 reads TGTGCCAGCAGTCACCATGTTCGCGGGGGCGGCTTGAGCACTGAAGCTTTCTTT. Its translation: CASSHHVRGGGLSTEAFF.

The rearrangement links TRBV7-2 to TRBJ2-3; TRBD2 is a possible D gene (6 bases). The CDR3 has 16 amino acids. V lost 1 base and J lost 3, with 14 bases in between. Germline V gives CDR1 SGHTA, CDR2 FQGNSA. CDR3 protein: CASSLDGGGLTDTQYF. For the CDR3, the DNA is TGTGCCAGCAGCTTAGACGGAGGAGGGCTAACAGATACGCAGTATTTT.

This clonotype occurred many times. V and J are TRBV29-1 and TRBJ2-7; 9 bases line up with TRBD2. V was pared by 0 bases and J by 4 bases, with 22 bases of the junction left unmatched. The CDR3 has 20 amino acids. Germline CDR1 SQVTM, CDR2 ANQGSEA. The CDR3 region is CSVEEKAQASGIWGRYEQYF. Here the CDR3 DNA reads TGCAGCGTTGAAGAAAAGGCCCAGGCTAGCGGGATCTGGGGTAGATACGAGCAGTACTTC.